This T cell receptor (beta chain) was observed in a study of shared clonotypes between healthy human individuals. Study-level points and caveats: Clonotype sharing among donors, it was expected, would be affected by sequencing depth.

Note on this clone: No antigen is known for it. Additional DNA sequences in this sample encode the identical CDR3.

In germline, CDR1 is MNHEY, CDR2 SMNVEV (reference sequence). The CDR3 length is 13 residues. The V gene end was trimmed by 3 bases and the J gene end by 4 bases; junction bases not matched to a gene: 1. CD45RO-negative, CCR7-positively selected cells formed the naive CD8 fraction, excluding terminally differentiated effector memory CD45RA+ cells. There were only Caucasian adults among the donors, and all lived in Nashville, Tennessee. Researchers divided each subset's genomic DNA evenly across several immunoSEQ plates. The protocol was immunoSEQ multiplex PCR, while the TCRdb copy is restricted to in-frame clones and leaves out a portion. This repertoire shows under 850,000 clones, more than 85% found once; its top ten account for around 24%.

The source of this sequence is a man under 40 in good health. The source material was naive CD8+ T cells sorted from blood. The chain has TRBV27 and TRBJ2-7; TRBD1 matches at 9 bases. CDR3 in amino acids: CASSLDRGYEQYF. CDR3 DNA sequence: TGTGCCAGCAGTTTGGACAGGGGATACGAGCAGTACTTC.